Below are 23 T cell receptor beta chains sequenced from a single sample in a study of beta chain features in type 1 diabetes (dated by TCRdb to 2016 to 2018). The library was generated by the immunoSEQ multiplex PCR assay. The entire isolated RNA was reverse transcribed using the High Capacity cDNA Reverse Transcription Kit, and thus expressed TCRB transcripts were sequenced. TCRdb mirrors the immuneACCESS table, restricted to in-frame sequences. Some clones are absent from its copies; in checked studies, under half trace to an unresolved V gene, and the reason for the others is unknown. The sample includes 130,000 to 150,000 clones, with 40% to 55% observed a single time. 0.4% to 0.5% of the sample belongs to the ten largest clones. Sequencing was carried out using Tregs from blood. The cell subset or site label, read with the paper, signifies: regulatory CD4+ T cells. The receptors were gathered from a man aged 18-30 years in good health.

The chain is built from TRBV5-1 and TRBJ2-3; perhaps TRBD1 as D (6 bases). The V gene lost 5 bases and the J gene lost 3 bases, with 16 bases spanning the gap. This CDR3 is 15 amino acids long. Germline lookup yields CDR1 SGHRS and CDR2 YFSETQ. CDR3 nucleotide sequence: TGCGCCAGCAGGAGGGGGAACCCCTCAACAGATACGCAGTATTTT. Translating gives CASRRGNPSTDTQYF.

The chain recombines TRBV25-1 with TRBJ1-2; a possible D gene is TRBD1 (5 bases). The CDR3 is 13 residues long. Germline loops: CDR1 MGHDK, CDR2 SYGVNS. The V gene lost 8 bases and the J gene lost 3 bases, with 13 bases spanning the gap. The CDR3 DNA reads as TGTGCCAGCCGACTCGCACAGGACTATGGCTACACCTTC. Amino acids: CASRLAQDYGYTF.

The chain combines TRBV5-1 with TRBJ2-7, with D unclear. The CDR3 covers 13 residues. Germline V gives CDR1 SGHRS, CDR2 YFSETQ. Between the trimmed V and J ends, which lost 3 bases and 3 bases, there was a span of 10 bases. The CDR3 DNA is TGCGCCAGCAGCTCAACCGACAACTACGAGCAGTACTTC. As protein: CASSSTDNYEQYF.

This clone appeared a single time. The CDR3 bases are TGCGCCAGCAGCCAATCCCTAGCGGGGGCCTACAATGAGCAGTTCTTC. Residues: CASSQSLAGAYNEQFF. The V gene is TRBV4-1, the J gene TRBJ2-1; 10 bases match TRBD2. The CDR3 extends over 16 amino acids. From germline, CDR1 is MGHRA and CDR2 YSYEKL. Trimming removed 2 bases from V and 2 bases from J; junction bases left unmatched: 3.

The J gene is TRBJ2-3, the V gene TRBV4-2; D gene ambiguous. Germline assignment: CDR1 LGHNA and CDR2 YNFKEQ. This CDR3 contains 12 residues. Trimming cost V 3 bases and J 4 bases, with 5 bases left between them. CDR3 amino acids: CASSQESDTQYF. The CDR3 DNA sequence: TGTGCCAGCAGCCAGGAGTCAGATACGCAGTATTTT.

This clone was recorded a few times. The chain employs TRBV7-8 and TRBJ1-1; D not resolved. V shed 1 base and J shed 3 bases, with 9 bases lying between them. The CDR3 loop spans 14 amino acids. The germline V gene has CDR1 SGHVS and CDR2 FQNEAQ. CDR3 in DNA: TGTGCCAGCAGCTTAGGGCCCCGTGACACTGAAGCTTTCTTT. Translated: CASSLGPRDTEAFF.

This clone came up a few times. The CDR3 nucleotides read TGTGCCAGCAGCCCAGGGGCCCTAGCGGGAGCCCCACATGAGCAGTTCTTC. The encoded protein is CASSPGALAGAPHEQFF. The chain uses TRBV5-4 and TRBJ2-1, with 10 bases that match TRBD2. The germline gives CDR1 SGHNT, CDR2 YYREEE (reference sequence). This CDR3 has 17 amino acids. The junction had 15 bases not matched to a gene; V was cut back by 4 bases and J by 8 bases.

The rearrangement links TRBV5-4 to TRBJ1-1; D not certain. This CDR3 has 14 residues. V lost 2 bases to trimming and J lost 3 bases, with 11 bases between them. From germline, CDR1 is SGHNT and CDR2 YYREEE (reference sequence). CDR3 region: CASSFLERHTEAFF. The CDR3 DNA reads TGTGCCAGCAGCTTCTTGGAGAGGCACACTGAAGCTTTCTTT.

This sequence joins TRBV7-9 and TRBJ1-2, with a tentative D call TRBD1 (5 bases). Trimming stripped 2 bases from V and 3 bases from J, with 13 bases between. Germline values: CDR1 SEHNR, CDR2 FQNEAQ (reference sequence). The CDR3 sequence is 15 residues long. The CDR3 nucleotides read TGTGCCAGCAGCTTATTATCGACGGGGGACTATGGCTACACCTTC. It encodes CASSLLSTGDYGYTF. Using reference TRBV7-9 and TRBJ1-2 for the parts outside the CDR3, the full variable domain is DTGVSQNPRHKITKRGQNVTFRCDPISEHNRLYWYRQTLGQGPEFLTYFQNEAQLEKSRLLSDRFSAERPKGSFSTLEIQRTEQGDSAMYLCASSLLSTGDYGYTFGSGTRLTVV.

This clone has just a few counts. This rearrangement joins TRBV7-2 to TRBJ2-1; perhaps TRBD2 as D (6 bases). Per the germline V gene, CDR1 is SGHTA and CDR2 is FQGNSA. The CDR3 runs 14 residues. V was cut by 5 bases and J by 10 bases, with 18 bases left in between. DNA of the CDR3: TGTGCCAGCAGCCGGGAGCCTGGGCGGCAGGAGCAGTTCTTC. It is translated as CASSREPGRQEQFF.

About this clone: The junction shows a germline mismatch at one end, possibly a read error. V and J are TRBV7-7 and TRBJ1-3; D uncertain. Germline assignment: CDR1 SSHAT and CDR2 FNYEAQ (reference sequence). The CDR3 runs to 15 residues. Here the CDR3 reads CASSLGWASGNTIYF. The CDR3 region has the DNA TGTGCTAGCAGCTTAGGATGGGCATCTGGAAACACCATATATTTT.

This clone was recorded a few times. The CDR3, as DNA: TGCGCCAGCAGCTTGTCAGGGGTGGGTTCACCCCTCCACTTT. It encodes CASSLSGVGSPLHF. The J gene is TRBJ1-6, the V gene TRBV5-1; weak D call: TRBD1 (6 bases). The CDR3 sequence is 14 residues long. Between the trimmed V and J ends, which lost 1 base and 9 bases, there was a span of 11 bases. Germline values: CDR1 SGHRS, CDR2 YFSETQ.

The J gene is TRBJ1-5, the V gene TRBV18, with a possible D match to TRBD1 (6 bases). Germline values: CDR1 KGHSH, CDR2 LQKENI. CDR3 size: 16 residues. Trimming removed 3 bases at V and 0 bases at J, with 12 bases between. CDR3 nucleotides: TGTGCCAGCTCACCTCTGGGGGGGCATAGCAATCAGCCCCAGCATTTT. Translated, it gives CASSPLGGHSNQPQHF.

The J gene is TRBJ2-3, the V gene TRBV11-2; D unclear. The CDR3 extends over 15 amino acids. Germline lookup yields CDR1 SGHAT and CDR2 FQNNGV. The V end was cut by 4 bases, the J end by 2 bases, with 13 bases between. This chain's CDR3 is CASSSKLLITDTQYF. The CDR3 DNA reads as TGTGCCAGCAGCTCCAAACTCCTTATCACAGATACGCAGTATTTT.

The J gene is TRBJ2-5, the V gene TRBV6-1, with 9 bases matching TRBD1. The CDR3 spans 13 residues. Trimming cost V 6 bases and J 4 bases; bases outside gene matches: 3. The V gene's germline CDR1 is MNHNS and CDR2 SASEGT. The CDR3 loop reads CASRQGARETQYF. The CDR3 DNA follows: TGTGCCAGCAGACAGGGGGCGCGAGAGACCCAGTACTTC.

This clone was seen a few times. V usage is TRBV19 and J usage is TRBJ1-5; 8 bases line up with TRBD1. Germline CDR1 and CDR2: LNHDA and SQIVND (reference sequence). The ends lost 2 bases at V and 2 bases at J; junction bases unmatched: 5. CDR3 length: 16 amino acids. Here the CDR3 DNA reads TGTGCCAGTAGTATAACAGGGGGGATAGGCAATCAGCCCCAGCATTTT. Its translation is CASSITGGIGNQPQHF.

The gene calls are TRBV5-1 and TRBJ1-2, with 7 bases matching TRBD1. The CDR3 has 15 amino acids. Losses at the gene ends were 7 bases for V and 4 bases for J; bases not matched to a gene: 13. Germline lookup yields CDR1 SGHRS and CDR2 YFSETQ. The CDR3 region is CASSNRGGAAYGYTF. The CDR3 bases are TGCGCCAGCTCAAACCGAGGGGGCGCGGCCTATGGCTACACCTTC.

This clone was observed a handful of times. The rearrangement uses TRBV2 and TRBJ1-6; D is uncertain. Trimming took off 5 bases at V and 10 bases at J, with 15 bases between the two ends. From germline, CDR1 is SNHLY and CDR2 FYNNEI. This CDR3 contains 14 residues. The CDR3 loop reads CASSFVPSRSPLHF. The CDR3 nucleotides read TGTGCCAGCAGTTTTGTCCCTTCGAGGTCACCCCTCCACTTT. Full variable domain (outside the CDR3, taken from reference TRBV2 and TRBJ1-6): EPEVTQTPSHQVTQMGQEVILRCVPISNHLYFYWYRQILGQKVEFLVSFYNNEISEKSEIFDDQFSVERPDGSNFTLKIRSTKLEDSAMYFCASSFVPSRSPLHFGNGTRLTVT.

This clone has more than one count but fewer than ten. V usage is TRBV10-3 and J usage is TRBJ1-2; 9 bases match TRBD1. The CDR3 totals 16 residues. V lost 0 bases and J lost 3; bases outside the gene matches: 5. The germline V gene has CDR1 ENHRY and CDR2 SYGVKD. The CDR3 sequence: CAISESRDRGDYGYTF. CDR3 DNA sequence: TGTGCCATCAGTGAGTCTCGAGACAGGGGGGACTATGGCTACACCTTC.

V is TRBV14 and J is TRBJ2-1, with 9 bases matching TRBD2. The V and J ends lost 7 bases and 4 bases, in that order; junction bases with no gene match: 5. The germline gives CDR1 SGHDN, CDR2 FVKESK. This CDR3 spans 14 amino acids. The CDR3 reads CASNSGGPYNEQFF. The CDR3 DNA sequence: TGTGCCAGCAATAGCGGGGGACCATACAATGAGCAGTTCTTC. The variable domain in full, with the rest retrieved from reference TRBV14 and TRBJ2-1, is EAGVTQFPSHSVIEKGQTVTLRCDPISGHDNLYWYRRVMGKEIKFLLHFVKESKQDESGMPNNRFLAERTGGTYSTLKVQPAELEDSGVYFCASNSGGPYNEQFFGPGTRLTVL.

The chain links TRBV18 to TRBJ2-5; D is unclear. The CDR3 runs to 14 residues. Deletions cut 2 bases from V and 1 base from J, with 8 bases between. The germline CDR1 and CDR2 sequences are KGHSH and LQKENI. The CDR3 loop is CASSPTASQETQYF. In DNA form, the CDR3 reads TGTGCCAGCTCACCAACAGCATCCCAAGAGACCCAGTACTTC.

The chain carries TRBV4-3 and TRBJ1-1; TRBD1 matches at 7 bases. The V gene's germline CDR1 is LGHNA and CDR2 YSLEER. The CDR3 covers 14 residues. V gave up 2 bases and J gave up 10 bases; unmatched junction bases: 10. CDR3 sequence: CASSQSTGLFGAFF. DNA for the CDR3: TGCGCCAGCAGCCAATCGACAGGGCTATTCGGAGCTTTCTTT.

In its sample, this clone was seen a few times. This chain connects TRBV19 to TRBJ2-1; 7 nucleotides agree with TRBD1. Germline V lookup: CDR1 LNHDA, CDR2 SQIVND (reference sequence). The CDR3 runs 13 residues. Trimming at V came to 4 bases and at J to 8 bases, leaving 5 bases not matched to a gene. CDR3 DNA: TGTGCCAGTAGTAATACAGGGGATCATGAGCAGTTCTTC. Amino acids: CASSNTGDHEQFF.